What follows is one T cell receptor (beta chain) and its context. This clonotype was detected only once. Its specific antigen is unknown. No base-level quality is on record; no much larger clone is a single base apart. One read provides weak support. The sample's time point label, decoded: newly diagnosed GD, antithyroid drugs for less than 3 months. RNA was extracted from PBMCs in TRIzol for both TCR sequencing and RNA sequencing. Graves' disease was diagnosed according to American Thyroid Association guidelines. The patients came from an endocrinology department in Xi'an, China. Each patient gave about 9.1 milliliters of peripheral blood, collected in an EDTA anticoagulant tube. Ficoll Paque Plus density gradient separation was used to isolate PBMCs, and no further T cell sorting was done. RNA quality was checked with an Agilent 2100 Bioanalyzer and agarose gel, and concentration with a NanoDrop 2000.

Library generation was performed with multiplex PCR. TCRdb names Illumina HiSeq 4000 as the instrument used. TCR beta libraries were built with iRepertoire HTBI primers and Arm-PCR amplification of CDR3 regions. Gel purification was performed on PCR products prior to sequencing. The source study handled its data this way. Gene usage analysis of CDR3 amino acid clonotypes relied on the approximately 60 TRBV and 15 or so TRBJ segments identified across samples. COPE and FqMerger were used to merge filtered high-quality paired reads into contigs. BLAST was used to align contigs to the IMGT TRBV, TRBD and TRBJ reference genes, and CDR3 was defined following IMGT. Any clonotype with a frequency above 0.1% was counted as a highly expanded clone. Shannon entropy was used to measure repertoire diversity, and the Gini coefficient was used to measure V-J evenness. Public clonotypes were defined as clonotypes shared by more than one individual. TCRdb's own reprocessing of the public reads used fastp at Q25 and MiXCR and kept productive beta chains. Identical CDR3 proteins give one entry, which carries the most common genes and DNA. V and J calls and clone size were set by TCRdb, not the authors. This sample comprises about 420,000 distinct CDR3 sequences, less than 20% of them detected only once. The ten largest clones add up to roughly 23% of the sample.

According to the germline V gene (reference sequence), CDR1 reads DFQATT and CDR2 reads SNEGSKA. From the cysteine through the phenylalanine, the CDR3 covers 12 amino acids. The CDR3 DNA has 36 bases and is translated from base 1. The junction shows trimming of 3 bases on V and 4 bases on J, plus 9 bases between the germline ends. This sample is part of a study of regulatory T cells in long-lasting Graves disease (dated by TCRdb to about 2021). Broadly, across the study: Antithyroid drugs had been taken for less than 3 months by newly diagnosed Graves' disease patients. Patients with persistent Graves' disease were compared with patients with newly diagnosed Graves' disease using TCR sequencing and RNA sequencing of peripheral blood. The study was conducted in China and was registered as a clinical trial. TCR sequencing covered approximately 13 persistent and 20 or so newly diagnosed Graves' disease patients, approximately 33 samples in total.

Summary of the overall study and its limitations: Because the primary lesion, thyroid tissue, could not be accessed, the study looked at peripheral blood alone. Only the TCR beta chain was sequenced and analyzed. Persistent patients shared more public clonotypes among themselves (around 3,000) than newly diagnosed patients did (over 900). The authors acknowledged the small sample size as a limitation that may reduce accuracy. Preferential use of TRBV28, TRBJ1-2 and TRBJ2-5 was observed in persistent disease, whereas TRBV20-1 and TRBJ2-1 were favored in newly diagnosed disease. Persistent Graves' disease patients showed lower TCR Shannon entropy and fewer highly expanded clones than newly diagnosed patients, suggesting clonal expansion.

These data also featured in a second study, about T cells in Graves' hyperthyroidism and ophthalmopathy. The second study's paper adds: Stable Graves' hyperthyroidism was defined as the absence of progression to ophthalmopathy over 18 months of follow-up. The hyperthyroidism patients were between 18 and 65 years old and newly diagnosed, with a disease duration of less than 2 months. The study excluded patients with uncontrolled infections, other autoimmune diseases, pregnancy or lactation. Diagnoses relied on clinical symptoms, serum thyroxine and TRAb, thyroid ultrasound and orbital computed tomography. A first-round RT-PCR of the TCR CDR3 used the HTBI primer set with the Qiagen OneStep RT-PCR kit. Blood samples also contained most of the expanded thyroid clonotypes (frequency above 0.001), which suggests that blood repertoires may reflect thyroid immune responses. In cross-validation, a model built on a 13 V-J signature told ophthalmopathy apart from stable hyperthyroidism with 85% to 90% sensitivity and 81% to 82% specificity, and in testing the same model reached 80%/75%. In validation, the model predicted progression to ophthalmopathy with 55% to 71% sensitivity and roughly 75% specificity, a median of 6.5 months before onset. A discovery cohort of approximately 97 patients, roughly 45 with Graves' ophthalmopathy and 55 to 60 with stable Graves' hyperthyroidism, was used to find distinguishing TCR V-J signatures. Whether ophthalmopathy could be predicted prospectively was tested in an independent validation cohort made up of roughly 19 hyperthyroidism patients plus 17 patients who later progressed to ophthalmopathy. The approximately 100 discovery patients were divided at random into training and test sets in a 7:3 ratio. Thyroid tissue and blood T-cell repertoires from more than five Graves' hyperthyroidism patients were also compared in the study. Following sampling, methimazole starting at 30 mg daily was given to hyperthyroidism patients, and high-dose intravenous methylprednisolone was given to ophthalmopathy patients. The libraries were constructed in a second round of multiplex PCR and then size-selected and purified. The libraries were sequenced on an Illumina HiSeq2000 using paired-end 100 bp reads. SOAPnuke was used to process the raw data, removing reads that contained adapters or uncalled bases, had a mean Phred below 15, or lacked an exact match to the constant primer or identifier. High-quality paired reads were merged using COPE v1.2.5, and each unique nucleotide sequence was defined as a clonotype. Clonotypes were aligned to IMGT TRBV, TRBD and TRBJ reference segments using MiTCR v1.1. Analysis was restricted to V-J combinations with a frequency above 0.0001, which covered 98% to 99.2% of repertoires. A TCS score was defined as the ratio between F50 (clonal expansion) and ExV (chaos), using BLOSUM62-based TCRdist between CDR3 peptides within each V-J. Welch's t-statistics and random forest reduced 514 V-J features to 13, which were used in a naive Bayes classifier (R e1071). Sample size was not statistically predetermined, and blinding of investigators to group allocation was not performed. The paper reports TCR Vbeta CDR3 sequencing of 130 to 150 peripheral blood samples: around 45 ophthalmopathy, over 70 hyperthyroidism and around 17 progressor patients.

The starting material was peripheral blood mononuclear cells (PBMCs), obtained at new diagnosis, from a patient treated with antithyroid drugs. This TCR came from a woman between 18 and 30 years old with Graves disease. Donor details come from another sample of the same person, matched by shared clones. The chain is made from TRBV20-1 and TRBJ2-5, with the D segment identity uncertain. The sequenced DNA is TGCAGTGCTAGCCGCCTCGTAGAGACCCAGTACTTC. The resulting protein is CSASRLVETQYF.